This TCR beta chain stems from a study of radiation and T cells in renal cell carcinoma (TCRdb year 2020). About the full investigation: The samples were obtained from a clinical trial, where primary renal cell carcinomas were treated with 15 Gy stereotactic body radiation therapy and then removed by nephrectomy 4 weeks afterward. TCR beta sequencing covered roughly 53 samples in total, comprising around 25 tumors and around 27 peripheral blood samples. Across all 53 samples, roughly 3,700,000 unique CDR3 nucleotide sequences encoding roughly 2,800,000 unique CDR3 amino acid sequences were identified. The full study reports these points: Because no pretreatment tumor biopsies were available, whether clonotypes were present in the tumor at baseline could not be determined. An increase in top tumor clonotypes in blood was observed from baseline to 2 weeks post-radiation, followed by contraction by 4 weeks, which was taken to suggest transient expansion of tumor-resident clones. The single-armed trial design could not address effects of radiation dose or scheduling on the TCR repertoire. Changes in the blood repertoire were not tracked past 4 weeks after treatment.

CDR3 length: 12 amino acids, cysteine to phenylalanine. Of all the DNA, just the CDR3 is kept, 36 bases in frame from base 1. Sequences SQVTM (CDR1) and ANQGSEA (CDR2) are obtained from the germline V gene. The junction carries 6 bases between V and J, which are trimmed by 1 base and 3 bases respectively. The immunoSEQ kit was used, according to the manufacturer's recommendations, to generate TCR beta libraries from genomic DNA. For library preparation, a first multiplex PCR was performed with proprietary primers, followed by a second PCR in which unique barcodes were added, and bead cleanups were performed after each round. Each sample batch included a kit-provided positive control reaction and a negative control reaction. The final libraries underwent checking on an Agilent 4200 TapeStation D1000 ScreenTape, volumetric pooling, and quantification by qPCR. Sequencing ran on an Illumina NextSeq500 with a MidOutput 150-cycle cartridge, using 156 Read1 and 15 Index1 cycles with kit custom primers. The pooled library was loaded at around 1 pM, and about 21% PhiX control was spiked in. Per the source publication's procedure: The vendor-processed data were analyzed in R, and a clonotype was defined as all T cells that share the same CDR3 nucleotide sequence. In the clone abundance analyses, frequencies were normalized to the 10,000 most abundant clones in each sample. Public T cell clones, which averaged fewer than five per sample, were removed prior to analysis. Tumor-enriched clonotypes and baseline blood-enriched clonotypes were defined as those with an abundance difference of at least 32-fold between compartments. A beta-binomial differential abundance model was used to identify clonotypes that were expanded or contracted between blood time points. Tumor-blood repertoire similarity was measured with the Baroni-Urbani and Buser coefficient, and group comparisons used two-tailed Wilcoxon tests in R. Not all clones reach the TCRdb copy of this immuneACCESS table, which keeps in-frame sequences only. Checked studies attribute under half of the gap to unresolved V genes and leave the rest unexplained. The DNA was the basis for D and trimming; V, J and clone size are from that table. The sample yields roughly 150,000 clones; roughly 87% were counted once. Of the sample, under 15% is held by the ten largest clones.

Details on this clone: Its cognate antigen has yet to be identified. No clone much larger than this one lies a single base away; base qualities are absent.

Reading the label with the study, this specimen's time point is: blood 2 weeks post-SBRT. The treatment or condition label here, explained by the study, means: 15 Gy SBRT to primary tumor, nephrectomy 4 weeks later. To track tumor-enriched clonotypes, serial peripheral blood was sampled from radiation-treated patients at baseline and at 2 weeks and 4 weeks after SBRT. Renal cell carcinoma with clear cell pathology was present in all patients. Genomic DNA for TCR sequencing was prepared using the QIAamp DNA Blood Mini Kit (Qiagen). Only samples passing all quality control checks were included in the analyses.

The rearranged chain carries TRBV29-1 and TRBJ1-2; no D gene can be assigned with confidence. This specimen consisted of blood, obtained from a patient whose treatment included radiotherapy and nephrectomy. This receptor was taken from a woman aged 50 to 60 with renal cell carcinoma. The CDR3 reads CSVEGQDYGYTF. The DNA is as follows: TGCAGCGTTGAAGGCCAAGACTATGGCTACACCTTC.